The clone carrying this TCR beta chain was recorded at least ten times. The target antigen is unknown. Construction of the TCRbeta library involved unique molecular identifiers. TCRdb independently ran MiXCR on the PCR reads; one entry per CDR3 protein. This sample has about 300,000 distinct CDR3 sequences, with less than 9.5% found just once. The ends were cut back, 5 bases at V and 5 bases at J, with 16 bases in the middle. The CDR3 has 14 amino acids. CDR1 is SGHVS and CDR2 is FQNEAQ in the germline V gene. The data stem from a study of T-cell reconstitution after alpha-beta-depleted transplantation in children. Whole-study findings and limits: Newly produced T cells mostly accounted for T-cell counts and diversity one year post-transplant. Expanded clones from the graft, numbering several hundred, reportedly supplied alpha-beta T cells about two months after transplant. After transplant, high TCRbeta diversity at day 60 in some patients arose from surviving recipient T cells and thymic progenitors.

The material sequenced was peripheral blood, taken 360 days after TCRalphabeta/CD19-depleted stem cell transplant. V usage is TRBV7-8 and J usage is TRBJ2-7; D gene unclear. This receptor was taken from a female patient between 2 and 15 years old who had a stem cell transplant for Fanconi anemia, so the T cells may come from the graft donor. The CDR3 region is CASSKKVGYHEQYF. The CDR3 coding sequence is TGTGCCAGCAGCAAGAAAGTGGGGTACCACGAGCAGTACTTC.